Listed here are 15 T cell receptor beta chains from one sample, sequenced in a study of cytomegalovirus exposure and HLA in healthy donors. The PCR used 60 Vbeta and 13 Jbeta primers. Profiled with immunoSEQ multiplex PCR; TCRdb holds only in-frame clones, not every one. The sample yields 150,000 to 200,000 clones, approximately 81% seen once. The sequencing sample was made of PBMCs. The source is a man between 18 and 35 years old in good health and CMV-seropositive.

The V and J genes are TRBV5-1 and TRBJ1-6; no clear D. Looked up from germline, CDR1 is SGHRS and CDR2 is YFSETQ. The CDR3 consists of 14 residues. The ends were cut back, 5 bases at V and 0 bases at J, with 6 bases in the middle. CDR3 amino acids: CASRLSSYNSPLHF. DNA of the CDR3: TGCGCCAGCAGACTAAGCTCCTATAATTCACCCCTCCACTTT.

The rearrangement joins TRBV9 to TRBJ1-1; no definite D call. Trimming took 4 bases from V and 1 from J, leaving 8 bases between them. The CDR3 covers 13 residues. The germline CDR1 and CDR2 sequences are SGDLS and YYNGEE. The CDR3 reads CASSPEGNTEAFF. The CDR3 nucleotides are TGTGCCAGCAGCCCCGAGGGGAACACTGAAGCTTTCTTT.

The chain couples TRBV11-2 to TRBJ2-7; D may be TRBD1 (6 bases). This CDR3 has 12 amino acids. The germline V gene has CDR1 SGHAT and CDR2 FQNNGV. Trimming removed 8 bases at V and 3 bases at J, with 11 bases between. This CDR3 is CASGRGYYEQYF. CDR3 bases: TGTGCCAGCGGCAGGGGCTACTACGAGCAGTACTTC.

On this clone: The identical CDR3 is also encoded by other nucleotide sequences in the sample. The chain employs TRBV11-2 and TRBJ1-1, with D tentatively TRBD1 (5 bases). The germline V gene has CDR1 SGHAT and CDR2 FQNNGV. The CDR3 length is 15 residues. The germline V and J ends were trimmed by 5 bases and 2 bases, with 15 bases remaining between them. CDR3 protein: CASSPAGRGNTEAFF. The CDR3 DNA reads as TGTGCCAGCAGCCCAGCAGGGAGGGGAAACACTGAAGCTTTCTTT.

The chain joins TRBV9 to TRBJ1-2; 10 nucleotides line up with TRBD1. This CDR3 is built from 16 residues. The V segment lost 3 bases and the J segment 3 bases; nucleotides outside the gene matches: 8. The germline gives CDR1 SGDLS, CDR2 YYNGEE. DNA of the CDR3: TGTGCCAGCAGCGAGACAGGGGGCGGGGTTGACTATGGCTACACCTTC. Amino acid sequence: CASSETGGGVDYGYTF.

Turning to this clone: A junction end diverges from the germline sequence, so it may reflect a read error. The chain uses TRBV7-8 and TRBJ1-1; maybe TRBD1 (5 bases). The CDR3 spans 14 residues. Germline loops: CDR1 SGHVS, CDR2 FQNEAQ. The CDR3 here is CASRRGLTHTEAFF. The CDR3 DNA reads TGTGCCAGCAGGAGGGGACTCACACACACTGAAGCTTTTTTT.

The chain is built from TRBV7-2 and TRBJ2-3, with D uncertain. The CDR3 loop spans 11 amino acids. V lost 2 bases and J lost 6, with 3 bases in between. Per the germline V gene, CDR1 is SGHTA and CDR2 is FQGNSA. CDR3 region: CASSLRDTQYF. The CDR3 DNA reads TGTGCCAGCAGCTTACGGGATACGCAGTATTTT.

V gene TRBV9 combines with J gene TRBJ2-1, with TRBD1 as a possible D gene (5 bases). The germline V and J ends were trimmed by 2 bases and 10 bases, with 13 bases remaining between them. Germline CDR1 reads SGDLS; CDR2 reads YYNGEE. The CDR3 is 13 residues long. In DNA, the CDR3 is TGTGCCAGCAGCGTCCAGGGTGAATCGGAGCAGTTCTTC. This encodes CASSVQGESEQFF.

This chain connects TRBV7-8 to TRBJ1-5, with unresolved D. Trimming stripped 2 bases from V and 4 bases from J, with 12 bases between. Germline V gives CDR1 SGHVS, CDR2 FQNEAQ. There are 15 residues in the CDR3. The CDR3 DNA is TGTGCCAGCAGCTTATTCGCGTCTGTTAATCAGCCCCAGCATTTT. It is translated as CASSLFASVNQPQHF.

This clone was detected only a few times. This CDR3 is CASTPRTTSRYNEQFF. As DNA, the CDR3 is TGTGCCAGCACCCCCCGGACGACTAGCAGATACAATGAGCAGTTCTTC. This chain joins TRBV9 and TRBJ2-1, with 7 bases identical to TRBD2. Germline V CDR1 and CDR2: SGDLS, YYNGEE. The junction had 13 bases not matched to a gene; V was cut back by 6 bases and J by 4 bases. The CDR3 covers 16 residues.

The sample holds one count of this clone. The J gene is TRBJ1-2, the V gene TRBV6-5; 9 positions match TRBD1. V lost 7 bases, J lost 0 bases, and 3 bases stayed unmatched. This CDR3 is 14 amino acids long. Germline V gene lookup returns CDR1 MNHEY and CDR2 SVGAGI. CDR3 protein: CASTRTGANYGYTF. The CDR3, as DNA: TGTGCCAGCACCAGGACAGGGGCTAACTATGGCTACACCTTC.

Regarding this clone: An end of the junction differs from the germline gene, which may be a read error. The chain employs TRBV5-4 and TRBJ2-4; 8 bases are shared with TRBD1. The CDR3 covers 15 residues. Germline V gene data show CDR1 as SGHNT and CDR2 as YYREEE (reference sequence). CDR3 in amino acids: CASSLDRGSKNSQYF. DNA for the CDR3: TGTGCCAGCAGCCTTGACAGGGGCTCCAAAAACAGTCAGTACTTC.

The V call is TRBV2, the J call TRBJ2-5, with 9 bases that match TRBD2. CDR1 and CDR2 (germline): SNHLY, FYNNEI. The CDR3 runs to 14 residues. Trimming cost V 6 bases and J 2 bases; bases outside gene matches: 4. The CDR3 sequence is CASRGAGGQETQYF. The DNA for the CDR3 is TGTGCCAGCAGGGGAGCGGGGGGTCAAGAGACCCAGTACTTC.

The chain is built from TRBV6-5 and TRBJ1-4; 7 bases align to TRBD1. Looked up from germline, CDR1 is MNHEY and CDR2 is SVGAGI. The V and J ends lost 0 bases and 6 bases, in that order; junction bases with no gene match: 4. This CDR3 is built from 15 residues. CDR3 in DNA: TGTGCCAGCAGTTACTCCGGGACAGAGGATGAAAAACTGTTTTTT. It yields the protein CASSYSGTEDEKLFF.

The rearrangement links TRBV5-1 to TRBJ2-7; perhaps TRBD2 as D (6 bases). The CDR3 contains 13 residues. Per the germline V gene, CDR1 is SGHRS and CDR2 is YFSETQ. The V end lost 4 bases, the J end lost 0 bases, and 8 bases lay between the germline ends. The CDR3 reads CASSAGSSYEQYF. For the CDR3, the DNA is TGCGCCAGCAGCGCGGGGAGCTCCTACGAGCAGTACTTC.